This T cell receptor (beta chain) stems from a study of blood T cells in healthy people across ages. The CDR3 totals 17 residues. Germline V gene lookup returns CDR1 SEHNR and CDR2 FQNEAQ (reference sequence). The ends lost 5 bases at V and 1 base at J; junction bases unmatched: 5. In its sample, this clonotype was seen many times. Combining a sample-barcoded 5' primer with a J-beta primer mix, a second PCR ran for roughly 7 to 11 cycles. MiXCR, applied by TCRdb to the 5' RACE reads, yields one record per CDR3 protein. The sample lists some 800,000 distinct CDR3 sequences, roughly 44% seen once, with roughly a fifth in the top ten. Per sample, no less than 6 micrograms of total RNA were extracted.

The V and J genes are TRBV7-9 and TRBJ2-3; 14 bases align to TRBD2. Sample: blood. This clonotype originated in a man aged 55 to 69 in good health. CDR3 nucleotides: TGTGCCAGCAGCCCAGGACTAGCGGGGGGTCGCACAGATACGCAGTATTTT. Protein: CASSPGLAGGRTDTQYF.